Presented here are 22 T cell receptor beta chains from one specimen sequenced in a study of tumor and adjacent non-tumor tissue in lung cancer. The template was RNA from unsorted bulk tissue. More than 3 cm separated this lung sample from the edge of the tumor. A modified ARM-PCR protocol with three rounds of nested PCR amplified TCRbeta. TCRdb reprocessed the multiplex PCR reads with MiXCR, giving one entry per CDR3 protein. The sample lists some 97,000 distinct CDR3 sequences, roughly two thirds occurring once. Sample: distant non-tumor lung tissue. The receptors originated from a man aged 25 to 45 with non-small cell lung cancer.

This clonotype has a handful of counts. At one end, the junction sequence differs from germline, possibly due to a read error. The chain joins TRBV20-1 to TRBJ2-1, with D possibly being TRBD2 (6 bases). CDR3 length: 13 amino acids. Germline CDR1 is DFQATT and CDR2 is SNEGSKA (reference sequence). CDR3 sequence: CGATPGVPDEQFF. CDR3 nucleotide sequence: TGCGGTGCAACACCGGGGGTGCCCGATGAGCAGTTCTTC.

Note on this clonotype: A read error may account for a junction end that differs from germline. The V call is TRBV20-1, the J call TRBJ2-3, with TRBD2 matching over 7 bases. The CDR3 has 14 amino acids. Per the germline V gene, CDR1 is DFQATT and CDR2 is SNEGSKA (reference sequence). The DNA for the CDR3 is TGCAGTGCGGTAGGTGGACTAGTTCCAGATACACAGTATTTT. It specifies CSAVGGLVPDTQYF.

The chain couples TRBV13 to TRBJ1-2; no clear D. The V gene's germline CDR1 is PRHDT and CDR2 FYEKMQ (reference sequence). The germline V and J ends were trimmed by 0 bases and 5 bases, with 7 bases remaining between them. The CDR3 consists of 13 residues. Written as DNA, the CDR3 is TGTGCCAGCAGCTTAGGCGAGCAATATGGCTACACCTTC. Its translation: CASSLGEQYGYTF.

This clonotype occurred a few times. A single base separates this from a much larger clone, so it may be a read error. The CDR3 is CAGSLAGTGELFF. The CDR3 DNA sequence: TGTGCCGGCAGTTTAGCGGGGACCGGGGAGCTGTTTTTT. The chain joins TRBV12-3 or TRBV12-4 to TRBJ2-2; 8 bases are a match to TRBD2. CDR3 size: 13 residues.

V is TRBV29-1 and J is TRBJ1-1, with D uncertain. There are 15 residues in the CDR3. The germline V gene has CDR1 SQVTM and CDR2 ANQGSEA. The ends were cut back, 4 bases at V and 3 bases at J, with 18 bases in the middle. CDR3 sequence (DNA): TGCAGCGTTGCCTCGAGAGGGTTCCCGGACACTGAAGCTTTCTTT. Protein: CSVASRGFPDTEAFF.

Ten or more counts support this clonotype. The V and J genes are TRBV4-2 and TRBJ2-1; D gene unclear. CDR1 and CDR2 from the germline V gene are LGHNA and YNFKEQ. V was clipped by 0 bases and J by 4 bases, with 10 bases between them. This CDR3 region has 15 residues. CDR3 DNA sequence: TGTGCCAGCAGCCAAGATCTACAAATTTACAATGAGCAGTTCTTC. It specifies CASSQDLQIYNEQFF.

V usage is TRBV19 and J usage is TRBJ1-1; D is ambiguous. Germline lookup yields CDR1 LNHDA and CDR2 SQIVND (reference sequence). V gave up 5 bases and J gave up 7 bases, with 11 bases separating them. The CDR3 has 12 residues. The CDR3 sequence is CASSPHLGEAFF. The CDR3 bases are TGTGCCAGTAGTCCCCACTTGGGTGAAGCTTTCTTT.

This clonotype was seen ten or more times. This chain uses TRBV24-1 with TRBJ2-1; D possibly corresponds to TRBD1 (6 bases). The CDR3 consists of 12 residues. Germline CDR1 KGHDR, CDR2 SFDVKD. The V end was cut by 5 bases, the J end by 8 bases, with 9 bases between. CDR3 DNA sequence: TGTGCCACCAGTGTTCAGGGGTATGAGCAGTTCTTC. Residues: CATSVQGYEQFF.

This clonotype was counted at least ten times. The chain carries TRBV12-5 and TRBJ2-7; 8 bases are a match to TRBD1. V gave up 6 bases and J gave up 3 bases; unmatched junction bases: 10. The germline gives CDR1 LGHNT, CDR2 FRNRAP. This CDR3 contains 15 residues. The CDR3 DNA follows: TGTGCTAGTGGCCCGGGGACAGGTAGATTCTACGAGCAGTACTTC. This translates into CASGPGTGRFYEQYF.

The chain carries TRBV12-3 or TRBV12-4 and TRBJ2-7, with D tentatively TRBD1 or TRBD2 (5 bases each). V gave up 7 bases and J gave up 3 bases, with 16 bases separating them. The CDR3 covers 14 residues. The CDR3 region is CASISTGGNYEQYF. CDR3 DNA: TGTGCCAGCATCTCGACTGGGGGTAACTACGAGCAGTACTTC.

DNA of the CDR3: TGCAGCGCTTCACAGGGGGCGGACGGAGAGCTGTTTTTT. Its protein is CSASQGADGELFF. The chain couples TRBV29-1 to TRBJ2-2; 9 nucleotides match TRBD1. V trimming: 7 bases; J trimming: 11 bases; junction bases outside the gene matches: 11. This CDR3 is 13 amino acids long. Per germline, CDR1 SQVTM and CDR2 ANQGSEA.

This clonotype is a singleton in its sample. Germline and junction disagree at one end, which may indicate a read error. J is TRBJ1-1 and V is TRBV29-1; D is undetermined. This CDR3 has 14 amino acids. Germline V lookup: CDR1 SQVTM, CDR2 ANQGSEA. CDR3 DNA: TGCAGCGTTGAAGTAAGTTGGACGAACACCGAAGCTTTCTTT. Translated, it gives CSVEVSWTNTEAFF.

CDR3 in amino acids: CSANLRWWRVSYNEQFF. In DNA, the CDR3 is TGCAGTGCTAATTTGAGGTGGTGGAGAGTATCCTACAATGAGCAGTTCTTC. The chain recombines TRBV20-1 with TRBJ2-1; D gene unclear. Trimming cost V 4 bases and J 1 base, with 20 bases left between them. The germline V gene has CDR1 DFQATT and CDR2 SNEGSKA (reference sequence). The CDR3 totals 17 residues.

There are a few counts of this clonotype. Since a much larger clone is just one base distant, this may be a read error. The gene calls are TRBV4-2 and TRBJ2-7, with 7 bases aligning to TRBD2. CDR1 and CDR2 from the germline V gene are LGHNA and YNFKEQ. V was pared by 1 base and J by 2 bases, with 2 bases of the junction left unmatched. The CDR3 contains 14 residues. CDR3 nucleotide sequence: TGTGCCAGCAGCCAAGTTCGGGAGGCCTACGAGCAGTACTTC. This sequence encodes CASSQVREAYEQYF.

This clonotype appeared once. This sequence joins TRBV11-1 and TRBJ2-3; D possibly corresponds to TRBD1 (5 bases). The CDR3 sequence is 13 residues long. Per germline, CDR1 SGHAT and CDR2 FQDESV (reference sequence). V lost 4 bases and J lost 5, with 10 bases in between. CDR3 in DNA: TGTGCCAGCAGCTACAGGATTGAAGATACGCAGTATTTT. Translation: CASSYRIEDTQYF.

The table lists this clonotype with a few counts. This may arise from a read error, as a much more abundant clone is one base away. The genes are TRBV12-3 or TRBV12-4 and TRBJ1-1; possibly TRBD1 for D (6 bases). The CDR3 sequence is 12 residues long. V lost 6 bases and J lost 7, with 12 bases in between. The CDR3 region is CASSSGGLEAFF. DNA for the CDR3: TGTGCCAGCAGCTCGGGGGGGCTTGAAGCTTTCTTT.

In regard to this clonotype: At one end, the junction sequence differs from germline, possibly due to a read error. The chain has TRBV6-6 and TRBJ2-7; no definite D call. The CDR3 is 15 residues long. The V gene's germline CDR1 is MNHNY and CDR2 SVGAGI (reference sequence). CDR3 DNA: TGTGCCAGCAATTACTCTTGGCTGGGCGCATACAAGCAGTACTTC. Its protein product is CASNYSWLGAYKQYF.

The sample holds a few counts of this clonotype. A read error may explain this, as a much larger clone is one base away. The chain employs TRBV10-3 and TRBJ1-1; D is undetermined. Germline values: CDR1 ENHRY, CDR2 SYGVKD. The length of the CDR3 is 13 residues. The CDR3 sequence is CAISVGWYTGAFF. The CDR3 bases are TGTGCCATCAGTGTAGGGTGGTACACTGGAGCTTTCTTT.

This clonotype was seen at least ten times. CDR3 sequence (DNA): TGTGCCAGCAGCCGGGACAGAAATAATGAGCAGTTCTTC. This gives the protein CASSRDRNNEQFF. This sequence joins TRBV5-4 and TRBJ2-1; TRBD1 matches 7 bases. Trimming cost V 4 bases and J 7 bases; bases outside gene matches: 5. Germline V CDR1 and CDR2: SGHNT, YYREEE (reference sequence). The CDR3 runs 13 residues.

The chain combines TRBV5-1 with TRBJ2-7, with TRBD1 identical over 8 bases. CDR1 is SGHRS and CDR2 is YFSETQ in the germline V gene. With 1 base clipped from V and 3 bases from J, the junction kept 6 bases outside the gene matches. The CDR3 length is 15 residues. CDR3 region: CASSLSQGAVYEQYF. The CDR3, as DNA: TGCGCCAGCAGCTTGAGTCAGGGGGCCGTCTACGAGCAGTACTTC.

Remarks on this clonotype: No conserved phenylalanine or tryptophan is present at the end of the CDR3, so a read error is the likely explanation. It is unclear where the CDR3 begins or ends on the DNA, so no DNA is shown, and the CDR3 is as TCRdb lists it. The CDR3 here is CASSPGSGQQPRHL. V and J are TRBV11-2 and TRBJ1-5; the D call of TRBD1 is as the table states it, not checked on the DNA. CDR1 SGHAT and CDR2 FQNNGV come from the germline V gene. The CDR3 has 14 amino acids, counting both end residues.

The chain recombines TRBV11-1 with TRBJ1-1, with unresolved D. Germline CDR1 reads SGHAT; CDR2 reads FQDESV (reference sequence). The CDR3 contains 14 residues. Written as DNA, the CDR3 is TGTGTCAACAGCTGGATAGCTGTGAACACTGAAGCTTTCTTT. Translated: CVNSWIAVNTEAFF.